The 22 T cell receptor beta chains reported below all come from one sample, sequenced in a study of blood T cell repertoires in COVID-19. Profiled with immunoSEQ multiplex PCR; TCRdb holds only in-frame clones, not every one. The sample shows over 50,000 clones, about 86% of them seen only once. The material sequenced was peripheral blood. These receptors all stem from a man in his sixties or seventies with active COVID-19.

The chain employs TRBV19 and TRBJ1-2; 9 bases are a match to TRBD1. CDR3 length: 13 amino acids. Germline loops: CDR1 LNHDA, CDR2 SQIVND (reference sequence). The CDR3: CALNRGQNYGYTF. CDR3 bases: TGTGCACTAAACAGGGGGCAGAACTATGGCTACACCTTC.

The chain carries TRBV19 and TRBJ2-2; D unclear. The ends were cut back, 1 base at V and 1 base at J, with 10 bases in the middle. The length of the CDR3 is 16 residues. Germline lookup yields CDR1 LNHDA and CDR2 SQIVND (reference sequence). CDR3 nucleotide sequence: TGTGCCAGTAGTATAGGGGCGCACAAGAACACCGGGGAGCTGTTTTTT. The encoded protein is CASSIGAHKNTGELFF. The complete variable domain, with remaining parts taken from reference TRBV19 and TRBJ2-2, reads DGGITQSPKYLFRKEGQNVTLSCEQNLNHDAMYWYRQDPGQGLRLIYYSQIVNDFQKGDIAEGYSVSREKKESFPLTVTSAQKNPTAFYLCASSIGAHKNTGELFFGEGSRLTVL.

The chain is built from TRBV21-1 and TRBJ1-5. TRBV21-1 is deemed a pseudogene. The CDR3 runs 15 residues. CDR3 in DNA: TGTGCCAGCAGCCTTTTGGGGGGAGGTAATCAGCCCCAGCATTTT. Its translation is CASSLLGGGNQPQHF.

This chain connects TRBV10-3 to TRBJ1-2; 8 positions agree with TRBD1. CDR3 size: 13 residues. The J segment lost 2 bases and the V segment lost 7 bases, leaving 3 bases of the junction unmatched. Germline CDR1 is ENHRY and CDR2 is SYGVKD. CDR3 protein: CAITWDRNYGYTF. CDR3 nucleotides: TGTGCCATCACTTGGGACAGGAACTATGGCTACACCTTC.

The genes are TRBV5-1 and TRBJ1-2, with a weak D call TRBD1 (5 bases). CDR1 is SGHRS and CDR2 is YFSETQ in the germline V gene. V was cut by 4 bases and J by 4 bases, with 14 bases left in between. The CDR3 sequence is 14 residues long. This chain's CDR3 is CASSPAQGSYGYTF. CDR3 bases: TGCGCCAGCAGCCCGGCGCAGGGTTCCTATGGCTACACCTTC.

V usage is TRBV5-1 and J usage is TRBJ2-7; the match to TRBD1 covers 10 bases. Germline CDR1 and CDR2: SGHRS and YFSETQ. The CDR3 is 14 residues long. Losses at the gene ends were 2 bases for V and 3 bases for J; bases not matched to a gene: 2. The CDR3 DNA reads TGCGCCAGCAGCTTCCGGGACAGGGGCTACGAGCAGTACTTC. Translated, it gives CASSFRDRGYEQYF.

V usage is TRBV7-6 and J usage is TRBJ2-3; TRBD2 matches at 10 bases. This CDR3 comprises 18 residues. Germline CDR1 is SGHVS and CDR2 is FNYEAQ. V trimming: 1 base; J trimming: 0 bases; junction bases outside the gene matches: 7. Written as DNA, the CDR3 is TGTGCCAGCAGCTTAGGGCCTAGCGGGGGCCTTAGCACAGATACGCAGTATTTT. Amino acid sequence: CASSLGPSGGLSTDTQYF.

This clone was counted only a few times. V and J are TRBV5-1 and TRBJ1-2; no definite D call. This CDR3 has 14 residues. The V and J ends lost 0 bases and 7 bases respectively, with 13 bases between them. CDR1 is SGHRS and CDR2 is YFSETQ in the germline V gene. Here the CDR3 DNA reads TGCGCCAGCAGCTTGGCTGCCAGCGGAATTGGCTACACCTTC. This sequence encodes CASSLAASGIGYTF.

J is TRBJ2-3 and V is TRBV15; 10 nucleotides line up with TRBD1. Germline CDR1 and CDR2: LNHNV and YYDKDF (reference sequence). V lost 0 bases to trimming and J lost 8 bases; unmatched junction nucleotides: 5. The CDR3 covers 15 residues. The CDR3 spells CATSRDPTGGFTQYF. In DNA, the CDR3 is TGTGCCACCAGCAGAGATCCGACAGGGGGCTTTACGCAGTATTTT.

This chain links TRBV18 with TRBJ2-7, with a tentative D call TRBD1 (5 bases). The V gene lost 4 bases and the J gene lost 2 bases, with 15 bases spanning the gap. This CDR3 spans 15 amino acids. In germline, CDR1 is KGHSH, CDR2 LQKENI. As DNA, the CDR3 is TGTGCCAGCTCACGGGTGGGGCCCAACACCTACGAGCAGTACTTC. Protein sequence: CASSRVGPNTYEQYF.

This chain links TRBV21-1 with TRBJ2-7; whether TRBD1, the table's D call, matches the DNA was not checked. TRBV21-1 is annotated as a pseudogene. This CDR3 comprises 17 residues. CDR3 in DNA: TGTGCCAGCAGCAGAAAAATGGGAGACAGGGATGCCTACGAGCAGTACTTC. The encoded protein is CASSRKMGDRDAYEQYF.

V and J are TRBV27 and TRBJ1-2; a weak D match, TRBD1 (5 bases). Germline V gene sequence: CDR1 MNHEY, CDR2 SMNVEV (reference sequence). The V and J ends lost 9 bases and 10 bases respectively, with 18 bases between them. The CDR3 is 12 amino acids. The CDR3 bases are TGTGCCAGGCTGTTCGGGGGGTGCAACTACACCTTC. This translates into CARLFGGCNYTF.

The CDR3 sequence is CASSYSTGFGYTF. DNA for the CDR3: TGTGCCAGCAGTTACTCGACGGGTTTCGGCTACACCTTC. J is TRBJ1-2 and V is TRBV6-2 or TRBV6-3; D gene unclear. The CDR3 totals 13 residues. Trimming removed 0 bases from V and 8 bases from J, with 10 bases in between. Germline CDR1 MNHEY, CDR2 SVGEGT.

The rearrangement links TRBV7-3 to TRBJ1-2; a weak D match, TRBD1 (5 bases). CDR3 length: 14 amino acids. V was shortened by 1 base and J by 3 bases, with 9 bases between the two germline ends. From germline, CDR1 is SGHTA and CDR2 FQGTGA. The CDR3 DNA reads TGTGCCAGCAGCTTAAATGGACAAGACTATGGCTACACCTTC. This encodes CASSLNGQDYGYTF.

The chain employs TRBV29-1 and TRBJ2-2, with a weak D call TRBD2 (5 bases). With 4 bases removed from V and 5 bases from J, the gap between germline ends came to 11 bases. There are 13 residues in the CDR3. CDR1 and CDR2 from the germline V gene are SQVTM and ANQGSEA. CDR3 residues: CSVVGGVTGELFF. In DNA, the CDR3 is TGCAGCGTTGTTGGAGGAGTTACCGGGGAGCTGTTTTTT.

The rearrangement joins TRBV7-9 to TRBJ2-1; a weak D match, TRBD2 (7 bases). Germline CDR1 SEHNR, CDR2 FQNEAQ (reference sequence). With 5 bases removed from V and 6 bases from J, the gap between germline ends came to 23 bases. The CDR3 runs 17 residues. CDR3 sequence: CASSLHLGGGSINEQFF. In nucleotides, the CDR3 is TGTGCCAGCAGCCTCCACCTTGGGGGGGGCTCTATCAATGAGCAGTTCTTC.

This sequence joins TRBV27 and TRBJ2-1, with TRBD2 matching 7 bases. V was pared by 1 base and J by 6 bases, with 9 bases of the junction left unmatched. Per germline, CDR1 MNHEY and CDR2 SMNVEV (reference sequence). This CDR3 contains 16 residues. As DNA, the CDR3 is TGTGCCAGCAGTTTATTAGGCCTAGCGGTCGTCAATGAGCAGTTCTTC. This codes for CASSLLGLAVVNEQFF.

The CDR3 sequence is CASRPRTAGSGDYNEQFF. The CDR3 region has the DNA TGCGCCAGCAGACCCAGGACTGCGGGCAGCGGGGATTACAATGAGCAGTTCTTC. The chain joins TRBV5-1 to TRBJ2-1, with TRBD2 identical over 7 bases. This CDR3 spans 18 amino acids. Unmatched junction bases numbered 18, after V lost 5 bases and J lost 4 bases. Germline-derived CDR1 and CDR2 are SGHRS and YFSETQ.

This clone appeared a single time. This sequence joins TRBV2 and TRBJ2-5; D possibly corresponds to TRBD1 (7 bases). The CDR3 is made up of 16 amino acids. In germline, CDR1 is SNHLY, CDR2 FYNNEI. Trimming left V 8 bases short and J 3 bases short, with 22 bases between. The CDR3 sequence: CASWAPVQGGEETQYF. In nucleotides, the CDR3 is TGTGCCAGCTGGGCCCCGGTTCAGGGGGGAGAAGAGACCCAGTACTTC.

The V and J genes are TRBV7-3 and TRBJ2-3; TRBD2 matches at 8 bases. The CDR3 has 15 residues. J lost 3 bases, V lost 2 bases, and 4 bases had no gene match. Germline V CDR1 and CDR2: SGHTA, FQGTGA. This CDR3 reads CASSLVGGGTDTQYF. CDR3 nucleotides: TGTGCCAGCAGCTTAGTTGGCGGGGGGACAGATACGCAGTATTTT. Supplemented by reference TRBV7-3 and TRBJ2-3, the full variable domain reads GAGVSQTPSNKVTEKGKYVELRCDPISGHTALYWYRQSLGQGPEFLIYFQGTGAADDSGLPNDRFFAVRPEGSVSTLKIQRTERGDSAVYLCASSLVGGGTDTQYFGPGTRLTVL.

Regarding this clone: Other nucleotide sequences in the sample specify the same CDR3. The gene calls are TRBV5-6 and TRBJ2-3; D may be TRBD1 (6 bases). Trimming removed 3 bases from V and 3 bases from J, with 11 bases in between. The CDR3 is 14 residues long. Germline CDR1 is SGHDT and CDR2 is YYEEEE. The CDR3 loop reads CASSSYRVTDTQYF. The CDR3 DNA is TGTGCCAGCAGCTCCTACAGGGTGACAGATACGCAGTATTTT.

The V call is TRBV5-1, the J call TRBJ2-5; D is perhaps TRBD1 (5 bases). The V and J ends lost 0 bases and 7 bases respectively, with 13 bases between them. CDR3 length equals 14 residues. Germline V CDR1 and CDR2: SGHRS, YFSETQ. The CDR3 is CASSLEGSGGTQYF. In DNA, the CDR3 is TGCGCCAGCAGCTTGGAGGGGTCCGGTGGGACCCAGTACTTC.